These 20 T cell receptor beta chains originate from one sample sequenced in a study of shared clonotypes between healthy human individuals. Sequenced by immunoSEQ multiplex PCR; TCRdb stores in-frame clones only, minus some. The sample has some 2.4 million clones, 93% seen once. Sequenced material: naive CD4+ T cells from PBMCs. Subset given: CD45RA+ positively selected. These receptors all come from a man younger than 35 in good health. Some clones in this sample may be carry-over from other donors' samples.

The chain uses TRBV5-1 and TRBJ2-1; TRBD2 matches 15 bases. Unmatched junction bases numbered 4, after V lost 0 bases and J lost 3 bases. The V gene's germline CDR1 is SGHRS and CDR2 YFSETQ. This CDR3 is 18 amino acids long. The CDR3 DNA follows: TGCGCCAGCAGCTTGGGGCCGGGACTAGCGGGAGGCTACAATGAGCAGTTCTTC. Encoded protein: CASSLGPGLAGGYNEQFF. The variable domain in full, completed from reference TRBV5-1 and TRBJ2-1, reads KAGVTQTPRYLIKTRGQQVTLSCSPISGHRSVSWYQQTPGQGLQFLFEYFSETQRNKGNFPGRFSGRQFSNSRSEMNVSTLELGDSALYLCASSLGPGLAGGYNEQFFGPGTRLTVL.

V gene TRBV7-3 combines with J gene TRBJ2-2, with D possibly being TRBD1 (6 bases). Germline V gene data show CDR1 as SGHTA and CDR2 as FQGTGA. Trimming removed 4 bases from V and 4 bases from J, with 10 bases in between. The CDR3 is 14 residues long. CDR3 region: CASSSMGATGELFF. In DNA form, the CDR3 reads TGTGCCAGCAGCTCAATGGGGGCCACCGGGGAGCTGTTTTTT.

CDR3 nucleotides: TGTGCCAGCACCAGTAAGTTCAGCAATCAGCCCCAGCATTTT. It codes for CASTSKFSNQPQHF. This chain joins TRBV11-1 and TRBJ1-5, with no clear D. Germline V gives CDR1 SGHAT, CDR2 FQDESV (reference sequence). This CDR3 spans 14 amino acids. V was clipped by 7 bases and J by 1 base, with 11 bases between them.

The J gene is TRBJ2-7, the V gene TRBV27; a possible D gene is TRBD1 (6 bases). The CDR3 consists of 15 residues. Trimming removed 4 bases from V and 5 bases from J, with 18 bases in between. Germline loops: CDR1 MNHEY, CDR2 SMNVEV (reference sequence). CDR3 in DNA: TGTGCCAGCAGTTCCCCCTTGGGGGCGAAGGACGAGCAGTACTTC. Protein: CASSSPLGAKDEQYF.

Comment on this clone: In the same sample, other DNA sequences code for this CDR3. The CDR3 nucleotides are TGCGCCAGCAGCCGAGACTCCTACAATGAGCAGTTCTTC. Its protein product is CASSRDSYNEQFF. The chain joins TRBV4-1 to TRBJ2-1; D call uncertain. Germline CDR1 is MGHRA and CDR2 is YSYEKL. This CDR3 contains 13 residues. The ends were cut back, 4 bases at V and 0 bases at J, with 4 bases in the middle.

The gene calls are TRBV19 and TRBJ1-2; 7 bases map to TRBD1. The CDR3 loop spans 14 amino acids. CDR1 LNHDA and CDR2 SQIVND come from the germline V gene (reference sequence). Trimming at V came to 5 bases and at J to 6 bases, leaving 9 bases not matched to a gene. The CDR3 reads CASSLTGRSNGYTF. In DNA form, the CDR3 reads TGTGCCAGTAGTTTGACAGGGAGGAGCAATGGCTACACCTTC.

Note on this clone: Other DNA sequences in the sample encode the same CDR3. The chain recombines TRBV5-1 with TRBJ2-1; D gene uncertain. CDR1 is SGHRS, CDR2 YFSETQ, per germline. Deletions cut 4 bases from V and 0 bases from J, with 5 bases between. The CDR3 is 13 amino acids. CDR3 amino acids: CASSPSSYNEQFF. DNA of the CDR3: TGCGCCAGCAGCCCCTCCTCCTACAATGAGCAGTTCTTC.

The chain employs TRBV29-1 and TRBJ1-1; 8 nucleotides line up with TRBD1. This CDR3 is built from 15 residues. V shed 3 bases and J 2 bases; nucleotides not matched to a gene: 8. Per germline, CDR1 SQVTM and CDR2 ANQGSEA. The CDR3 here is CSVDPGQGFNTEAFF. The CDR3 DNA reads TGCAGCGTTGATCCCGGACAGGGTTTCAACACTGAAGCTTTCTTT.

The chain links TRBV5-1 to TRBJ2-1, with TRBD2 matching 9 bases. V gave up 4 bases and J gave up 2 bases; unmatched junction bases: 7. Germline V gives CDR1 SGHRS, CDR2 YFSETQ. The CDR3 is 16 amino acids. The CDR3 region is CASSALAGAAYNEQFF. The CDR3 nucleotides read TGCGCCAGCAGCGCCTTAGCGGGAGCGGCCTACAATGAGCAGTTCTTC.

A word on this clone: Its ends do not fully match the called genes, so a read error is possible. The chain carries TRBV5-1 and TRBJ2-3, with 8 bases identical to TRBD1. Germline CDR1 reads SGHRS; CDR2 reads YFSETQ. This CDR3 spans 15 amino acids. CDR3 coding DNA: TGCGCCAGCGGCTTCGGCGACAGGGGAACAGATACGCAGTATTTT. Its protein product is CASGFGDRGTDTQYF.

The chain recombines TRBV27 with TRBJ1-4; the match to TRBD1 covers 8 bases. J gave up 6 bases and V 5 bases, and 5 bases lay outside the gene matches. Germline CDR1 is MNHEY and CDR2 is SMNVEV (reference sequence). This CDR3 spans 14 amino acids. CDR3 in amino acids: CASSPGQADEKLFF. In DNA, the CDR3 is TGTGCCAGCAGTCCGGGACAGGCGGATGAAAAACTGTTTTTT.

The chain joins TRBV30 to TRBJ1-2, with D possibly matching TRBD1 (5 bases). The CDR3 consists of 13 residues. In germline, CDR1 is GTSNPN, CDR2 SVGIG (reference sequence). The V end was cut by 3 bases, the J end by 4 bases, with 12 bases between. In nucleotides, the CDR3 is TGTGCCTGGAGCACAGACAGAACCTATGGCTACACCTTC. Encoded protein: CAWSTDRTYGYTF.

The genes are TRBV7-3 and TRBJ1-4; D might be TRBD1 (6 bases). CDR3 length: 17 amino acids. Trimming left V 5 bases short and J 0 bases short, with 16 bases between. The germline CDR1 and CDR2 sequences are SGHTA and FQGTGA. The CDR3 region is CASSKGGQGTTNEKLFF. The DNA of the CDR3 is TGTGCCAGCAGCAAAGGGGGTCAGGGGACAACTAATGAAAAACTGTTTTTT. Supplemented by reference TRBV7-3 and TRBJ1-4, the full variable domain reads GAGVSQTPSNKVTEKGKYVELRCDPISGHTALYWYRQSLGQGPEFLIYFQGTGAADDSGLPNDRFFAVRPEGSVSTLKIQRTERGDSAVYLCASSKGGQGTTNEKLFFGSGTQLSVL.

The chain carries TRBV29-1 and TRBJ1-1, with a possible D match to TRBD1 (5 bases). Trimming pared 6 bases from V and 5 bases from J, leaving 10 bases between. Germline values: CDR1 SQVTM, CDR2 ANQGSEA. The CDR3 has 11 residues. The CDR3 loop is CSVMGVTEAFF. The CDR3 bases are TGCAGCGTAATGGGGGTTACTGAAGCTTTCTTT.

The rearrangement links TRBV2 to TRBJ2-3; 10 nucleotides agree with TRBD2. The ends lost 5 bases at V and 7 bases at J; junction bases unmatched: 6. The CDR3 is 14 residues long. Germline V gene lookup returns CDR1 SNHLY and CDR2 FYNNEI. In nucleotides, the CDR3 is TGTGCCAGCAGTTCTTCTAGCGGGAGAAATACGCAGTATTTT. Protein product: CASSSSSGRNTQYF.

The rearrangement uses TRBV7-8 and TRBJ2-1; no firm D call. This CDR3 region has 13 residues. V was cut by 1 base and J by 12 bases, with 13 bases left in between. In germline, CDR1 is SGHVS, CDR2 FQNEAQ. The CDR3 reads CASSLEATVRQFF. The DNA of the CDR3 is TGTGCCAGCAGCTTAGAAGCCACCGTAAGGCAGTTCTTC.

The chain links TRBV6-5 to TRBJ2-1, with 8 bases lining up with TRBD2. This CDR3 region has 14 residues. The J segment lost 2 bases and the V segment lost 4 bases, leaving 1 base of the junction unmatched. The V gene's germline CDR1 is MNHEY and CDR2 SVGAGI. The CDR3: CASSLAGPYNEQFF. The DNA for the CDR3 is TGTGCCAGCAGTTTAGCGGGGCCCTACAATGAGCAGTTCTTC.

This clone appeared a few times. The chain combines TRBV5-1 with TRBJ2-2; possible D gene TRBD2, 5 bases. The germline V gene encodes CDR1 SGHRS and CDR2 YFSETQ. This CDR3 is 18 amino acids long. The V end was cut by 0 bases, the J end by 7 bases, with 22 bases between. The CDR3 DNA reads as TGCGCCAGCAGCTTGGATCCTTTGACTATCCGAGGGAACGGGGAGCTGTTTTTT. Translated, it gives CASSLDPLTIRGNGELFF.

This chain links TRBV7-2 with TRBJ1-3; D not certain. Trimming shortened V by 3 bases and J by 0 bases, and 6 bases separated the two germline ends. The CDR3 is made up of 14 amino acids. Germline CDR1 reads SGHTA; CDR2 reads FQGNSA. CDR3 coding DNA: TGTGCCAGCAGCTTTACACTCTCTGGAAACACCATATATTTT. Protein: CASSFTLSGNTIYF.

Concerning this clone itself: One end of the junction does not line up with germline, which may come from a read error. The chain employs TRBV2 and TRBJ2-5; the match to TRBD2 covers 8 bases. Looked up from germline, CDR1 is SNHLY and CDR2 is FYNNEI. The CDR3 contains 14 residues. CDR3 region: CAGRITSGQETQYF. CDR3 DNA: TGTGCCGGCAGGATTACTAGCGGTCAAGAGACCCAGTACTTC.